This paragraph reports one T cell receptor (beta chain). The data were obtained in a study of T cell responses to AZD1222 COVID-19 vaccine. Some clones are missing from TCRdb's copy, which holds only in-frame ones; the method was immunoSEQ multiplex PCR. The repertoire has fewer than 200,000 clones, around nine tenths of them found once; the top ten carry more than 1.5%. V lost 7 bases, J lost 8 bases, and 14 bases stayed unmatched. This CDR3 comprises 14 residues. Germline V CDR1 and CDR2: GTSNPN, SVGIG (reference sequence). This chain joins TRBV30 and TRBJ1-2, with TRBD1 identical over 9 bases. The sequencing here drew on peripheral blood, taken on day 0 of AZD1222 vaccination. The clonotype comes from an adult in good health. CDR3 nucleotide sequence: TGTGCCTCCCCAATACAGGGGGCGGCTGTGGGCTACACCTTC. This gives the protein CASPIQGAAVGYTF.